The 22 T cell receptor beta chains presented below share a single source sample, sequenced in a study of T cell repertoires in cytomegalovirus infection. A single record per CDR3 protein comes from TCRdb applying MiXCR to the reads. The sample shows roughly 630,000 distinct CDR3 sequences, 20% to 25% of them seen only once. Sequenced sample: CD8+ T cells from PBMCs. These receptors all stem from a human donor in good health (CMV status not recorded). Some clones in this sample may be carry-over from other donors' samples.

The chain employs TRBV29-1 and TRBJ1-4; D is ambiguous. V lost 6 bases and J 6 bases, leaving 17 bases between the germline ends. CDR3 size: 14 residues. Looked up from germline, CDR1 is SQVTM and CDR2 is ANQGSEA. CDR3 in amino acids: CSVTTLLGDEKLFF. DNA for the CDR3: TGCAGCGTCACGACCCTCCTTGGCGATGAAAAACTGTTTTTT.

This clonotype was seen a handful of times. The J gene is TRBJ2-3, the V gene TRBV7-9; 10 bases fit TRBD2. V dropped 8 bases and J dropped 0; count of bases not matched to a gene: 8. There are 16 residues in the CDR3. Germline values: CDR1 SEHNR, CDR2 FQNEAQ (reference sequence). As DNA, the CDR3 is TGTGCCAGCTTGCTAGCGGGGGAGTCTAGCACAGATACGCAGTATTTT. The encoded protein is CASLLAGESSTDTQYF.

As DNA, the CDR3 is TGCGCCAGCAGCCAACCAAATCCTCCTGAAGCTTTCTTT. This translates into CASSQPNPPEAFF. The gene calls are TRBV4-3 and TRBJ1-1; no definite D call. CDR3 length equals 13 residues. Germline CDR1 is LGHNA and CDR2 is YSLEER. Trimming removed 2 bases at V and 6 bases at J, with 10 bases between.

The chain combines TRBV5-1 with TRBJ2-1; the D is unclear. Trimming shortened V by 0 bases and J by 2 bases, and 9 bases separated the two germline ends. The CDR3 spans 15 residues. CDR1 is SGHRS, CDR2 YFSETQ, per germline. The CDR3 coding sequence is TGCGCCAGCAGCTTGGATCACGTTCCCTACAATGAGCAGTTCTTC. Its protein is CASSLDHVPYNEQFF. Using reference TRBV5-1 and TRBJ2-1 for the parts outside the CDR3, the full variable domain is KAGVTQTPRYLIKTRGQQVTLSCSPISGHRSVSWYQQTPGQGLQFLFEYFSETQRNKGNFPGRFSGRQFSNSRSEMNVSTLELGDSALYLCASSLDHVPYNEQFFGPGTRLTVL.

This clonotype was observed many times. This chain uses TRBV7-3 with TRBJ2-1; the D gene is possibly TRBD2 (5 bases). The CDR3 loop spans 15 amino acids. From germline, CDR1 is SGHTA and CDR2 FQGTGA. The V end lost 3 bases, the J end lost 0 bases, and 9 bases lay between the germline ends. In DNA, the CDR3 is TGTGCCAGCAGCTTCATCGGGGACTCCTACAATGAGCAGTTCTTC. It is translated as CASSFIGDSYNEQFF.

This clonotype was detected a few times. V is TRBV29-1 and J is TRBJ2-5; D assignment may be TRBD1 or TRBD2 (5 bases each). Trimming stripped 1 base from V and 4 bases from J, with 19 bases between. Germline V gene sequence: CDR1 SQVTM, CDR2 ANQGSEA. The CDR3 runs 16 residues. CDR3: CSVEGGALGWGETQYF. CDR3 DNA sequence: TGCAGCGTTGAAGGAGGGGCGCTTGGGTGGGGAGAGACCCAGTACTTC.

The sample holds many counts of this clonotype. The chain links TRBV28 to TRBJ2-5; 12 nucleotides agree with TRBD2. CDR1 and CDR2 from the germline V gene are MDHEN and SYDVKM. Unmatched junction bases numbered 12, after V lost 1 base and J lost 0 bases. The CDR3 consists of 20 residues. The DNA of the CDR3 is TGTGCCAGCAGTTTATCTGGGTCGACTAGCGGGGGAGCGTACCAAGAGACCCAGTACTTC. Translated: CASSLSGSTSGGAYQETQYF.

This clonotype was seen ten or more times. This sequence joins TRBV28 and TRBJ2-7; D is unclear. There are 13 residues in the CDR3. Germline loops: CDR1 MDHEN, CDR2 SYDVKM. With 6 bases removed from V and 2 bases from J, the gap between germline ends came to 11 bases. The CDR3 DNA reads TGTGCCAGCAGCCACGCCGGAACCTACGAGCAGTACGTC. Its protein is CASSHAGTYEQYV.

The chain links TRBV19 to TRBJ2-5, with unresolved D. Germline V CDR1 and CDR2: LNHDA, SQIVND (reference sequence). Deletions cut 8 bases from V and 2 bases from J, with 6 bases between. The CDR3 is 11 amino acids. The CDR3 protein is CASESQETQYF. For the CDR3, the DNA is TGTGCCAGTGAGAGTCAAGAGACCCAGTACTTC.

The V gene is TRBV19, the J gene TRBJ2-7, with D possibly TRBD1 on 5 matching bases. V lost 4 bases to trimming and J lost 4 bases, with 17 bases between them. Per the germline V gene, CDR1 is LNHDA and CDR2 is SQIVND (reference sequence). This CDR3 comprises 15 residues. CDR3 in amino acids: CASSKENLKGYEQYF. As DNA, the CDR3 is TGTGCCAGTAGTAAGGAGAATTTGAAGGGGTACGAGCAGTACTTC.

The chain employs TRBV29-1 and TRBJ1-1; 10 nucleotides align to TRBD1. The CDR3 is made up of 14 amino acids. Trimming cost V 6 bases and J 11 bases; bases outside gene matches: 15. Germline values: CDR1 SQVTM, CDR2 ANQGSEA. The CDR3 sequence: CSVPPPTGGVYAFF. The CDR3 coding sequence is TGCAGCGTCCCCCCCCCGACAGGGGGCGTGTATGCTTTCTTT.

As for this clonotype: A single base separates this from a much larger clone, so it may be a read error. This chain connects TRBV27 to TRBJ2-2; D possibly matches TRBD1 or TRBD2 (5 bases each). The V gene's germline CDR1 is MNHEY and CDR2 SMNVEV (reference sequence). The CDR3 consists of 15 residues. The CDR3 DNA sequence: TGTGTCAGCAGTTTAGAACAGGACTACACCGGGGAGCTGTTTTTT. Encoded protein: CVSSLEQDYTGELFF.

This clonotype was recorded at least ten times. The chain joins TRBV6-5 to TRBJ2-5; weak D call: TRBD2 (6 bases). The CDR3 is made up of 16 amino acids. The V end was cut by 2 bases, the J end by 0 bases, with 13 bases between. The germline V gene has CDR1 MNHEY and CDR2 SVGAGI. The CDR3 coding sequence is TGTGCCAGCAGTTACAGTCCTCGGGGGTACCAAGAGACCCAGTACTTC. It yields the protein CASSYSPRGYQETQYF.

This chain uses TRBV5-6 with TRBJ2-4, with 8 bases lining up with TRBD2. Germline V gives CDR1 SGHDT, CDR2 YYEEEE. The CDR3 runs 15 residues. V lost 3 bases to trimming and J lost 5 bases; unmatched junction nucleotides: 7. The CDR3 DNA is TGTGCCAGCAGCTACGGTGTCGGGGGGGAAAACATTCAGTACTTC. This encodes CASSYGVGGENIQYF. Variable domain in full (rest from reference TRBV5-6 and TRBJ2-4): DAGVTQSPTHLIKTRGQQVTLRCSPKSGHDTVSWYQQALGQGPQFIFQYYEEEERQRGNFPDRFSGHQFPNYSSELNVNALLLGDSALYLCASSYGVGGENIQYFGAGTRLSVL.

The chain links TRBV27 to TRBJ2-1, with 9 bases matching TRBD2. Per germline, CDR1 MNHEY and CDR2 SMNVEV (reference sequence). V was clipped by 1 base and J by 4 bases; unmatched bases: 5. The CDR3 totals 16 residues. This CDR3 reads CASSLLSGGLYNEQFF. The CDR3 DNA sequence: TGTGCCAGCAGTTTATTGAGCGGGGGGCTTTACAATGAGCAGTTCTTC.

V gene TRBV7-8 combines with J gene TRBJ1-5; 11 nucleotides align to TRBD1. V gave up 1 base and J gave up 2 bases; unmatched junction bases: 4. The CDR3 runs 17 residues. Germline loops: CDR1 SGHVS, CDR2 FQNEAQ. CDR3 nucleotides: TGTGCCAGCAGCTTAGAGGACAGGGGGCGACGCAATCAGCCCCAGCATTTT. Translation: CASSLEDRGRRNQPQHF.

This chain uses TRBV29-1 with TRBJ2-6; D is ambiguous. The CDR3 has 17 residues. Germline V gene data show CDR1 as SQVTM and CDR2 as ANQGSEA. The V gene lost 3 bases and the J gene lost 0 bases, with 15 bases spanning the gap. CDR3 loop: CSVEGFHPPSGANVLTF. CDR3 DNA: TGCAGCGTTGAGGGATTTCACCCCCCCTCTGGGGCCAACGTCCTGACTTTC.

This chain uses TRBV7-2 with TRBJ1-4, with a tentative D call TRBD1 (5 bases). Trimming left V 5 bases short and J 5 bases short, with 12 bases between. Germline CDR1 SGHTA, CDR2 FQGNSA. This CDR3 is 14 amino acids long. DNA of the CDR3: TGTGCCAGCAGCCTGACAGACTTGAATGAAAAACTGTTTTTT. Its protein is CASSLTDLNEKLFF.

This clonotype occurred a few times. The rearrangement joins TRBV2 to TRBJ2-1; the match to TRBD1 covers 7 bases. Germline V gene sequence: CDR1 SNHLY, CDR2 FYNNEI. The CDR3 contains 14 residues. J gave up 3 bases and V 6 bases, and 5 bases lay outside the gene matches. The CDR3 bases are TGTGCCAGCAGAACCGGGACAGACTACAATGAGCAGTTCTTC. The encoded protein is CASRTGTDYNEQFF.

The chain couples TRBV6-4 to TRBJ2-7; D may be TRBD1 (6 bases). This CDR3 region has 14 residues. The germline CDR1 and CDR2 sequences are MRHNA and SNTAGT. V lost 7 bases, J lost 4 bases, and 17 bases lay in between. The CDR3, as DNA: TGTGCCAGCACACAGGGACAAGGCTCGTACGAGCAGTACGTC. Translation gives CASTQGQGSYEQYV.

The CDR3 sequence is CASSIPGQNTEAFF. CDR3 bases: TGTGCCAGCAGTATACCCGGACAGAACACTGAAGCTTTCTTT. V gene TRBV6-1 combines with J gene TRBJ1-1; possible D gene TRBD1, 5 bases. V lost 5 bases, J lost 1 base, and 11 bases lay in between. Germline V gene data show CDR1 as MNHNS and CDR2 as SASEGT. This CDR3 region has 14 residues.

This clonotype occurred a few times. The chain carries TRBV29-1 and TRBJ2-1; D perhaps matches TRBD2 (6 bases). The CDR3 has 10 residues. Germline V gene lookup returns CDR1 SQVTM and CDR2 ANQGSEA. V lost 5 bases to trimming and J lost 15 bases, with 14 bases between them. CDR3 protein: CSVHGTWMFF. The CDR3 nucleotides are TGCAGCGTTCACGGGACTTGGATGTTCTTC.